This T cell receptor (beta chain) was recorded in a study of cytomegalovirus exposure and HLA in healthy donors. This CDR3 region has 18 residues. CDR1 and CDR2 (germline): PRHDT, FYEKMQ (reference sequence). Trimming stripped 2 bases from V and 4 bases from J, with 18 bases between. The PCR was carried out with 60 Vbeta primers and 13 Jbeta primers. Some clones are missing from TCRdb's copy, which holds only in-frame ones; the method was immunoSEQ multiplex PCR. The table has tens of thousands of clones, around 80% seen once; the top ten hold roughly a tenth. Findings of the study overall: Most TCR sequences were uncommon, yet certain public TCRs appeared in many donors. In a later analysis, a missense DCLRE1C variant was linked to TCR beta V- and J-gene trimming.

About this clone itself: The antigen is unknown.

The sequence came from a man in his forties or fifties in good health and CMV-seronegative. The chain has TRBV13 and TRBJ2-6; TRBD1 is a possible D gene (7 bases). Material for sequencing was PBMCs. The CDR3 region is CASSLSQGTDGGANVLTF. The CDR3 DNA reads TGTGCCAGCAGCTTATCACAGGGGACTGACGGGGGGGCCAACGTCCTGACTTTC. Based on the CDR3 plus reference TRBV13 and TRBJ2-6, the full variable domain is AAGVIQSPRHLIKEKRETATLKCYPIPRHDTVYWYQQGPGQDPQFLISFYEKMQSDKGSIPDRFSAQQFSDYHSELNMSSLELGDSALYFCASSLSQGTDGGANVLTFGAGSRLTVL.